This T cell receptor (beta chain) was recorded in a study of cytomegalovirus exposure and HLA in healthy donors (dated by TCRdb to between 2016 and 2019). For context, the study as a whole: According to a later analysis, one platform produced both the 110 or so validation repertoires and the 666 repertoires of the first cohort. The study was designed to test whether signatures of past pathogen exposure could be identified by cataloging public T cell receptors. The study combined high-throughput TCR immunosequencing, statistical association of individual TCRs with disease status, and machine learning to predict cytomegalovirus infection status. Besides the first cohort of hundreds of subjects, a separate validation cohort made up of 90 to 150 different subjects was used.

The method behind the library was the immunoSEQ multiplex PCR assay. The source study handled its data this way. A statistical classification framework was built to diagnose cytomegalovirus status from the catalog of TCR beta chain sequences. TCRdb's version of the immuneACCESS table is confined to in-frame rearrangements and falls short of the full clone set. An unresolved V gene accounts for under half of the shortfall where checked; the remainder is of unknown origin. V and J calls and clone size are given by that table; D and trimming were obtained from the DNA. Present in this sample are 200,000 to 250,000 clones, 87% of which were seen just once. The ten largest clones take up 2.5% to 3% of the sample. The donors were included in the validation cohort of over a hundred subjects, a group kept apart from the approximately 690-subject first cohort. Broad study findings and their caveats: Subsequent analysis determined that TCRs grouped into clusters in the first cohort also showed a tendency toward co-occurrence across the 90 to 150 validation repertoires, and approximately 93% of cluster scores exceeded 0. According to the authors, the approach could potentially be generalized to other disease states and immunological phenotypes. Most TCR sequences were seen in very few donors, while some public TCRs were found in many individuals. A total of roughly 160 TCR beta chains were listed by the study as associated with cytomegalovirus. The validation cohort had no HLA typing available for a later analysis, so co-occurrence within that cohort was assessed over all 120 or so repertoires. The classifier was reported to diagnose cytomegalovirus status with high specificity and sensitivity in both the original cohort and the validation cohort. Three of the identified cytomegalovirus-associated TCR beta chains were confirmed in vitro to be specific for cytomegalovirus antigens.

Taken from the germline V gene, the CDR1 and CDR2 loops are SGHAT and FQNNGV. The CDR3, cysteine through phenylalanine, is 15 amino acids long. Left in the record is the CDR3 DNA by itself, 45 bases read in frame from the first base. Here V drops 3 bases and J drops 5 bases, and the junction holds 6 bases not matched to any gene. Note on this clone: Its antigen remains undetermined. No clone much larger than this one lies a single base away; base qualities are absent.

The clonotype comes from a man younger than 35 in good health and CMV-seronegative. The sequenced material came from PBMCs. The chain links TRBV11-2 with TRBJ2-7, and TRBD2 aligns with 11 junction nucleotides. CDR3 protein: CASSLRTSGLHEQYF. The DNA sequence reads TGTGCCAGCAGCTTGAGGACTAGCGGGTTACACGAGCAGTACTTC. The CDR3 plus the reference TRBV11-2 and TRBJ2-7 genes for the other parts give the full variable domain: EAGVAQSPRYKIIEKRQSVAFWCNPISGHATLYWYQQILGQGPKLLIQFQNNGVVDDSQLPKDRFSAERLKGVDSTLKIQPAKLEDSAVYLCASSLRTSGLHEQYFGPGTRLTVT.